The T cell receptor beta chain described here comes from a study of blood T cells in healthy people across ages (dated by TCRdb to the mid-2010s). Looking at the study overall: In model experiments, template switching captured roughly one uniquely barcoded TCR beta cDNA molecule for every two T cells. Two additional independent replicas of 1 million unique cDNA reads from the same blood draw were analyzed for two donors (one aged 18 to 30 and one aged 80 or older). Donors of different ages were randomly distributed across sequencing lanes to avoid experimental bias. The donors were split into four age groups: young (average around 15 years), middle-aged (roughly 42), aged (about 56) and long-lived (roughly 86). Age-related changes in TCR beta repertoire diversity were measured in the study by deep sequencing normalized with unique cDNA molecular identifiers. Summary of the overall study and its limitations: Observed TCR beta diversity per million T cells fell roughly linearly with age, and a significant reduction was already apparent by age roughly 40. A strong correlation was found between observed TCR beta diversity and the percentage of naive T cells measured by flow cytometry. Estimates of total diversity based on one million sequenced T cells were considered lower bounds and underestimates. Compared with the aged group, more naive CD4+ T cells, fewer expanded clones and increased TCR diversity were shown by the long-lived group, suggesting age selection. Conclusive comparison of naive and antigen-experienced compartments was prevented by the profiling of bulk unsorted PBMCs. Because donor CMV infection status was unknown, age-related changes in expanded clonotypes were potentially confounded.

The donors were roughly 40 Caucasian individuals from Russia, aged roughly 6 to 100 years, who were systemically healthy. Each donor gave around 9.9 milliliters of peripheral blood, collected into EDTA-treated Vacutainer tubes. Ficoll-Paque density-gradient centrifugation was used to isolate PBMCs, with at least 7 million per sample. Total RNA, at least 6 micrograms per sample, was extracted from PBMCs with Trizol reagent. Naive CD45RAhigh/CD27high T cell percentages were measured by flow cytometry on a PBMC aliquot from every donor. Receptors were amplified or captured by 5' RACE. The sample was run on an Illumina HiSeq 2500. A second 7 to 11 cycle PCR used a sample-barcoded 5' primer and a J-beta primer mix. A unique molecular identifier was introduced onto each TCR beta cDNA molecule by a template-switch 5' adaptor carrying 12 random nucleotides. At least 3 million CDR3-containing paired-end reads were obtained from each sample. First-strand cDNA synthesis was performed from all RNA using the Mint cDNA synthesis kit, with priming by a TRBC-specific oligonucleotide. All cDNA was treated with uracil-DNA glycosylase and then went through a first 18-cycle PCR with the universal primers M1SS and BC2_uni_R. The paper's data handling went like this. Each sample was normalized by randomly selecting 1 million high-quality reads, each carrying a distinct molecular identifier. Reads with shared molecular identifiers were discarded instead of being binned into consensus sequences. MiTCR, with a Q25 quality threshold and the strictest error-elimination algorithm, was used for CDR3 identification, clonotype clustering and error correction. A nonparametric unseen species model with Euler transformation was used to estimate lower-bound total TCR beta diversity. Starting from the raw public reads, TCRdb applied fastp trimming at Q25, assembled clones with MiXCR and retained in-frame beta chains. Identical CDR3 protein sequences are pooled into one entry, listed with their most common genes and DNA. For this entry, the V and J calls and clone size follow TCRdb and not the study's own pipeline. Across this sample there are about 1.4 million distinct CDR3 sequences, with roughly 64% seen only once. Under 8.5% of the sample goes to the ten largest clones.

The trim is 2 bases for V and 7 bases for J, with a gap of 14 bases between the germline ends. For CDR1 and CDR2, the germline V gene lists MNHEY and SVGAGI. The CDR3 contains 15 residues, cysteine and phenylalanine counted. The DNA shown is the 45-base CDR3, in frame from base 1. With regard to this clonotype: The clone's antigen remains unknown. Base qualities were left out, and no much larger clone turns up one base away.

Sequenced input: blood. The receptor was isolated from a man in his late teens or twenties in good health. The rearranged chain carries TRBV6-5 and TRBJ2-2; the D gene remains uncertain. DNA sequence: TGTGCCAGCAGTTACGTTTCTAGTAAGGACGGGGAGCTGTTTTTT. This translates into CASSYVSSKDGELFF.